A single sample gave rise to the 32 T cell receptor beta chains below, sequenced in a study of T cells in Graves' hyperthyroidism and ophthalmopathy. The source material, RNA transcripts, was used to amplify TCR beta CDR3 regions. TCR CDR3 regions were first amplified by RT-PCR with HTBI primers. TCRdb re-called the multiplex PCR reads through MiXCR, storing one row per CDR3 protein. The data show about 560,000 distinct CDR3 sequences, 16% seen once. Material: blood. These receptors were obtained from a young woman with Graves' hyperthyroidism.

In its sample, this clonotype was seen many times. The chain recombines TRBV12-3 or TRBV12-4 with TRBJ2-1, with 7 bases fitting TRBD1. The CDR3 length is 15 residues. V was clipped by 5 bases and J by 0 bases; unmatched bases: 4. For the CDR3, the DNA is TGTGCCAGCAGTGCAGGGGGAAGCTCCTACAATGAGCAGTTCTTC. Amino acid sequence: CASSAGGSSYNEQFF.

The CDR3 DNA sequence: TGTGCCAGCAGCCAAAGGACAGGGGGGCCGCTGGGGAATGAAAAACTGTTTTTT. It codes for CASSQRTGGPLGNEKLFF. This sequence joins TRBV7-9 and TRBJ1-4, with 10 nucleotides matching TRBD1. CDR1 and CDR2 (germline): SEHNR, FQNEAQ (reference sequence). This CDR3 is 18 amino acids long. V gave up 5 bases and J gave up 5 bases; unmatched junction bases: 14.

This clonotype was seen more than once but under ten times. The chain is built from TRBV11-3 and TRBJ2-7; TRBD1 aligns across 7 bases. Germline V gene lookup returns CDR1 SGHNT and CDR2 YENEEA. V shed 2 bases and J 3 bases; nucleotides not matched to a gene: 7. The CDR3 contains 15 residues. The CDR3 region has the DNA TGTGCCAGCAGCTTAATTGGGGACAGATTCTACGAGCAGTACTTC. This encodes CASSLIGDRFYEQYF.

Ten or more counts support this clonotype. The rearrangement links TRBV11-2 to TRBJ2-5, with D possibly matching TRBD2 (6 bases). Trimming left V 4 bases short and J 7 bases short, with 13 bases between. The CDR3 is 13 amino acids. In germline, CDR1 is SGHAT, CDR2 FQNNGV. CDR3: CASSSGLGGTQYF. The CDR3 DNA is TGTGCCAGCAGCTCGGGACTGGGCGGGACCCAGTACTTC.

This clonotype showed up many times. The V gene is TRBV5-1, the J gene TRBJ1-2; 7 positions agree with TRBD1. The CDR3 spans 13 residues. Trimming at V came to 4 bases and at J to 4 bases, leaving 4 bases not matched to a gene. Germline V gene sequence: CDR1 SGHRS, CDR2 YFSETQ. CDR3 bases: TGCGCCAGCAGCCGGGACAGCCCCTATGGCTACACCTTC. Its translation: CASSRDSPYGYTF.

In the case of this clonotype: It may be a read error: a sequence one base away is much more abundant. This chain connects TRBV28 to TRBJ1-2; D might be TRBD1 (5 bases). V lost 6 bases and J lost 4, with 12 bases in between. Germline V gives CDR1 MDHEN, CDR2 SYDVKM. This CDR3 is built from 13 residues. In DNA, the CDR3 is TGTGCCAGCAGCGACAGATCTAGCTATGGCTACACCTTC. Encoded protein: CASSDRSSYGYTF.

The chain has TRBV18 and TRBJ2-3; 12 positions agree with TRBD2. V was pared by 2 bases and J by 3 bases, with 12 bases of the junction left unmatched. The CDR3 extends over 19 amino acids. The germline V gene has CDR1 KGHSH and CDR2 LQKENI. CDR3 nucleotides: TGTGCCAGCTCACCAACGGGCCTGAGACTAGCGGGAGTTACAGATACGCAGTATTTT. It yields the protein CASSPTGLRLAGVTDTQYF. Supplemented by reference TRBV18 and TRBJ2-3, the full variable domain reads NAGVMQNPRHLVRRRGQEARLRCSPMKGHSHVYWYRQLPEEGLKFMVYLQKENIIDESGMPKERFSAEFPKEGPSILRIQQVVRGDSAAYFCASSPTGLRLAGVTDTQYFGPGTRLTVL.

In this sample, this clonotype turned up a few times. The chain uses TRBV12-5 and TRBJ2-2; 12 nucleotides align to TRBD2. Germline V CDR1 and CDR2: LGHNT, FRNRAP. The CDR3 totals 21 residues. Losses at the gene ends were 2 bases for V and 5 bases for J; bases not matched to a gene: 18. The CDR3 DNA is TGTGCTAGTGGTTTGTTCCTCCCTGGACTAGCGGGAATGCCCTTTACCGGGGAGCTGTTTTTT. This sequence encodes CASGLFLPGLAGMPFTGELFF.

The J gene is TRBJ1-5, the V gene TRBV6-1; possibly TRBD1 for D (5 bases). Between the trimmed V and J ends, which lost 6 bases and 0 bases, there was a span of 15 bases. Germline CDR1 MNHNS, CDR2 SASEGT. This CDR3 spans 16 amino acids. CDR3 bases: TGTGCCAGCAGACAACTGCAGGGCCGTAGCAATCAGCCCCAGCATTTT. Residues: CASRQLQGRSNQPQHF.

V gene TRBV9 combines with J gene TRBJ2-2; TRBD1 matches 7 bases. The V segment lost 2 bases and the J segment 4 bases; nucleotides outside the gene matches: 5. CDR1 is SGDLS, CDR2 YYNGEE, per germline. The CDR3 loop spans 15 amino acids. CDR3 DNA sequence: TGTGCCAGCAGCGTCAAGGCAGGGGGCACCGGGGAGCTGTTTTTT. This codes for CASSVKAGGTGELFF.

This clonotype was detected many times. One end of the junction varies from germline; a read error may be responsible. The chain combines TRBV15 with TRBJ1-5; D might be TRBD1 (5 bases). The CDR3 is made up of 15 amino acids. Germline CDR1 is LNHNV and CDR2 is YYDKDF (reference sequence). CDR3 sequence: CATSRDSYSNQPQHF. CDR3 in DNA: TGTGCCACCAGCCGAGACAGTTATAGCAATCAGCCCCAGCATTTT. The full variable domain, completed using reference TRBV15 and TRBJ1-5, is DAMVIQNPRYQVTQFGKPVTLSCSQTLNHNVMYWYQQKSSQAPKLLFHYYDKDFNNEADTPDNFQSRRPNTSFCFLDIRSPGLGDTAMYLCATSRDSYSNQPQHFGDGTRLSIL.

The chain's CDR3 is CSVEESLLAVPSYNEQFF. DNA for the CDR3: TGCAGCGTTGAAGAGTCTCTGCTAGCGGTCCCCTCCTACAATGAGCAGTTCTTC. The rearrangement uses TRBV29-1 and TRBJ2-1; 7 nucleotides align to TRBD2. CDR1 and CDR2 (germline): SQVTM, ANQGSEA. The CDR3 is 18 residues long. The V segment lost 0 bases and the J segment 0 bases; nucleotides outside the gene matches: 11.

This clonotype was detected many times. The chain carries TRBV29-1 and TRBJ1-1; the D is unclear. This CDR3 has 10 residues. Trimming pared 3 bases from V and 4 bases from J, leaving 3 bases between. Per the germline V gene, CDR1 is SQVTM and CDR2 is ANQGSEA. The CDR3 nucleotides read TGCAGCGTTGAGGTCACTGAAGCTTTCTTT. Its translation is CSVEVTEAFF.

CDR3 in DNA: TGTGCCAGCAGTTACCCGCTAGCGGGGAGCTCCTACGAGCAGTACTTC. Translation gives CASSYPLAGSSYEQYF. The chain carries TRBV6-5 and TRBJ2-7; 9 bases are shared with TRBD2. Germline CDR1 MNHEY, CDR2 SVGAGI. The CDR3 loop spans 16 amino acids. With 2 bases clipped from V and 0 bases from J, the junction kept 5 bases outside the gene matches.

The CDR3 DNA reads as TGTGCCAGCAGCGTTGGGGGAGCAACTAATGAAAAACTGTTTTTT. It specifies CASSVGGATNEKLFF. The chain couples TRBV7-9 to TRBJ1-4; perhaps TRBD1 as D (5 bases). The CDR3 contains 15 residues. V was shortened by 5 bases and J by 0 bases, with 10 bases between the two germline ends. Looked up from germline, CDR1 is SEHNR and CDR2 is FQNEAQ (reference sequence). The variable domain in full, with the rest retrieved from reference TRBV7-9 and TRBJ1-4, is DTGVSQNPRHKITKRGQNVTFRCDPISEHNRLYWYRQTLGQGPEFLTYFQNEAQLEKSRLLSDRFSAERPKGSFSTLEIQRTEQGDSAMYLCASSVGGATNEKLFFGSGTQLSVL.

This clonotype was detected ten times or more. The chain combines TRBV11-2 with TRBJ2-5, with D uncertain. In germline, CDR1 is SGHAT, CDR2 FQNNGV. The CDR3 runs to 13 residues. V was pared by 3 bases and J by 5 bases, with 10 bases between. CDR3: CASSLALVETQYF. CDR3 DNA sequence: TGTGCCAGCAGCTTGGCACTGGTGGAGACCCAGTACTTC. Full variable domain (outside the CDR3, taken from reference TRBV11-2 and TRBJ2-5): EAGVAQSPRYKIIEKRQSVAFWCNPISGHATLYWYQQILGQGPKLLIQFQNNGVVDDSQLPKDRFSAERLKGVDSTLKIQPAKLEDSAVYLCASSLALVETQYFGPGTRLLVL.

This clonotype was seen repeatedly, ten times or more. The chain employs TRBV5-1 and TRBJ2-1; D is undetermined. Germline V gene data show CDR1 as SGHRS and CDR2 as YFSETQ. The CDR3 contains 13 residues. The V and J ends lost 2 bases and 4 bases respectively, with 7 bases between them. The CDR3 spells CASSLSVYNEQFF. In DNA, the CDR3 is TGCGCCAGCAGCTTATCAGTGTACAATGAGCAGTTCTTC.

This clonotype was seen ten or more times. V gene TRBV7-9 combines with J gene TRBJ2-1; D ambiguous. The V gene lost 3 bases and the J gene lost 6 bases, with 6 bases spanning the gap. This CDR3 has 12 residues. Germline V lookup: CDR1 SEHNR, CDR2 FQNEAQ (reference sequence). As DNA, the CDR3 is TGTGCCAGCAGCTTCGACACCAATGAGCAGTTCTTC. Protein sequence: CASSFDTNEQFF. The full variable domain, in which reference TRBV7-9 and TRBJ2-1 provide the parts outside the CDR3, is DTGVSQNPRHKITKRGQNVTFRCDPISEHNRLYWYRQTLGQGPEFLTYFQNEAQLEKSRLLSDRFSAERPKGSFSTLEIQRTEQGDSAMYLCASSFDTNEQFFGPGTRLTVL.

This clonotype has ten or more counts. The CDR3 is CASSLAIINEQYF. The CDR3 nucleotides read TGTGCCAGCAGTTTAGCCATTATAAACGAGCAGTACTTC. J is TRBJ2-7 and V is TRBV12-3 or TRBV12-4; no clear D gene. The CDR3 is 13 residues long. The V end lost 0 bases, the J end lost 5 bases, and 8 bases lay between the germline ends.

This clonotype came up a few times. The chain recombines TRBV20-1 with TRBJ2-5; 8 bases line up with TRBD2. Trimming cost V 1 base and J 0 bases; bases outside gene matches: 1. The germline V gene has CDR1 DFQATT and CDR2 SNEGSKA (reference sequence). The CDR3 is made up of 14 amino acids. The CDR3 nucleotides read TGCAGTGCTAGAGGGCGGGGGGACCAAGAGACCCAGTACTTC. Protein sequence: CSARGRGDQETQYF.

This clonotype has at least ten counts. The J gene is TRBJ1-1, the V gene TRBV6-1; D call uncertain. The V and J ends lost 0 bases and 5 bases respectively, with 10 bases between them. The CDR3 spans 14 residues. Germline CDR1 and CDR2: MNHNS and SASEGT. The CDR3 spells CASSEALGFTEAFF. The CDR3 DNA follows: TGTGCCAGCAGTGAAGCGTTGGGTTTTACTGAAGCTTTCTTT.

V gene TRBV3-1 combines with J gene TRBJ2-3; 9 nucleotides agree with TRBD2. Per the germline V gene, CDR1 is LGHDT and CDR2 is YNNKEL (reference sequence). The CDR3 extends over 20 amino acids. J was trimmed by 5 bases and V by 3 bases; bases with no gene match: 21. DNA for the CDR3: TGTGCCAGCAGCCACGCCCTCTCAGTGCTCGCGGGAGGGCCGGTAGATACGCAGTATTTT. This codes for CASSHALSVLAGGPVDTQYF.

The chain is built from TRBV4-1 and TRBJ2-7, with D maybe TRBD2 (6 bases). The V end lost 0 bases, the J end lost 8 bases, and 26 bases lay between the germline ends. The CDR3 runs 18 residues. Germline-derived CDR1 and CDR2 are MGHRA and YSYEKL. The CDR3 sequence is CASSQERDGKGLDPQQYF. In DNA, the CDR3 is TGCGCCAGCAGCCAAGAGCGGGACGGGAAGGGTCTGGATCCTCAGCAGTACTTC.

This sequence joins TRBV7-9 and TRBJ1-4, with a possible D match to TRBD1 (6 bases). The CDR3 is 14 residues long. V lost 5 bases and J 4 bases, leaving 11 bases between the germline ends. Germline assignment: CDR1 SEHNR and CDR2 FQNEAQ (reference sequence). CDR3 sequence reads: CASSPDRVNEKLFF. Here the CDR3 DNA reads TGTGCCAGCAGCCCGGACAGAGTTAATGAAAAACTGTTTTTT.

This chain links TRBV30 with TRBJ1-2; 7 bases are shared with TRBD1. The CDR3 has 13 residues. V lost 3 bases and J lost 4; bases outside the gene matches: 5. The germline CDR1 and CDR2 sequences are GTSNPN and SVGIG (reference sequence). CDR3 in amino acids: CAWSSTGVYGYTF. CDR3 nucleotide sequence: TGTGCCTGGAGCAGCACAGGGGTCTATGGCTACACCTTC.

The rearrangement uses TRBV12-3 or TRBV12-4 and TRBJ2-5, with 9 bases aligning to TRBD2. The CDR3 is made up of 14 amino acids. Unmatched junction bases numbered 5, after V lost 6 bases and J lost 3 bases. The CDR3 loop is CASRVAGAKETQYF. The CDR3 DNA reads as TGTGCCAGCAGGGTAGCGGGGGCCAAAGAGACCCAGTACTTC.

This clonotype has just a few counts. The chain joins TRBV5-1 to TRBJ1-3; 12 bases are a match to TRBD1. This CDR3 contains 15 residues. V lost 3 bases, J lost 8 bases, and 6 bases stayed unmatched. Germline V gives CDR1 SGHRS, CDR2 YFSETQ. CDR3 in DNA: TGCGCCAGCAGCTCACGGGACAGGGGGCGAGACACCATATATTTT. Encoded protein: CASSSRDRGRDTIYF.

This clonotype has more than one count but fewer than ten. The chain links TRBV6-2 or TRBV6-3 to TRBJ2-3; 7 bases match TRBD2. Germline V gives CDR1 MNHEY, CDR2 SVGEGT. With V trimmed by 4 bases and J by 2 bases, 6 bases remained unmatched. The CDR3 loop spans 15 amino acids. CDR3 loop: CASSWAGETTDTQYF. CDR3 bases: TGTGCCAGCAGTTGGGCGGGAGAGACCACAGATACGCAGTATTTT.

As concerns this clonotype: A single base separates this from a much larger clone, so it may be a read error. V gene TRBV6-1 combines with J gene TRBJ2-1; the D is unclear. The germline CDR1 and CDR2 sequences are MNHNS and SASEGT. The CDR3 extends over 15 amino acids. The CDR3 DNA reads TGTGCCAGCAGTGAGCACCTAAGCTCCTACAATAAGCAGTTCTTC. It is translated as CASSEHLSSYNKQFF.

There are many counts of this clonotype. The V and J genes are TRBV7-8 and TRBJ1-3, with TRBD1 matching 7 bases. Trimming took 5 bases from V and 0 from J; bases not matched to a gene: 4. Looked up from germline, CDR1 is SGHVS and CDR2 is FQNEAQ. This CDR3 has 15 residues. The CDR3 DNA sequence: TGTGCCAGCAGCCCTAGGGACAGCTCTGGAAACACCATATATTTT. Translating gives CASSPRDSSGNTIYF.

This clonotype showed up just a few times. The chain is built from TRBV3-1 and TRBJ2-3, with no clear D. The length of the CDR3 is 17 residues. Looked up from germline, CDR1 is LGHDT and CDR2 is YNNKEL (reference sequence). The V end was cut by 2 bases, the J end by 2 bases, with 17 bases between. The CDR3 sequence is CASSQSSGRILTDTQYF. The CDR3 DNA reads TGTGCCAGCAGCCAATCTTCCGGGCGAATCCTCACAGATACGCAGTATTTT.

Ten or more counts support this clonotype. As DNA, the CDR3 is TGTGCCAGCACACCCGGGGGACTAGCGGGAGTCCATGAGCAGTTCTTC. Its translation is CASTPGGLAGVHEQFF. The chain is built from TRBV28 and TRBJ2-1, with TRBD2 matching over 14 bases. V lost 7 bases and J lost 8; bases outside the gene matches: 10. Germline V gene data show CDR1 as MDHEN and CDR2 as SYDVKM. CDR3 length: 16 amino acids.